This record covers a single T cell receptor beta chain. TCRdb's table, derived via immunoSEQ multiplex PCR, lists solely in-frame clones and lacks some. The repertoire includes about 110,000 clones, 80% to 90% of them detected once, and around 4.6% sits in the top ten. This specimen comes from a study of T cell responses to AZD1222 COVID-19 vaccine. V lost 3 bases and J lost 1, with 7 bases in between. The germline V gene encodes CDR1 MGHRA and CDR2 YSYEKL. CDR3 size: 14 residues. The chain couples TRBV4-1 to TRBJ2-4, with D possibly TRBD1 on 5 matching bases. This clonotype was sampled from an adult who received the AZD1222 COVID-19 vaccine. This sample comprised peripheral blood, obtained 28 days after the second AZD1222 dose. CDR3 sequence reads: CASSQKGAKNIQYF. In DNA form, the CDR3 reads TGCGCCAGCAGCCAGAAGGGGGCCAAAAACATTCAGTACTTC.